One and the same sample provided the 10 T cell receptor beta chains below, sequenced in a study of cytomegalovirus exposure and HLA in healthy donors. Amplification used 60 Vbeta primers and 13 Jbeta primers. Only in-frame clones appear in the TCRdb table, and some are missing; sequencing was by immunoSEQ multiplex PCR. The sample holds 120,000 or so clones, approximately 80% seen once. Sequencing input: PBMCs. The receptors come from a woman between 18 and 29 years old in good health and CMV-seronegative.

The rearrangement links TRBV5-3 to TRBJ2-3; possible D gene TRBD1, 5 bases. TRBV5-3 is assigned to the ORF class and has an uncertain function. CDR3 length: 17 amino acids. V gave up 0 bases and J gave up 2 bases, with 16 bases separating them. CDR3 protein: CARSLVGGRADTDTQYF. The CDR3 nucleotides are TGTGCCAGAAGCTTGGTTGGTGGCAGGGCTGACACAGATACGCAGTATTTT.

The genes are TRBV5-1 and TRBJ1-2; 8 bases match TRBD1. After removal of 4 bases from V and 6 bases from J, the junction contained 8 bases not matched to a gene. The germline V gene has CDR1 SGHRS and CDR2 YFSETQ. The CDR3 is 14 residues long. The CDR3 sequence is CASSGGTGWDGYTF. For the CDR3, the DNA is TGCGCCAGCAGCGGTGGGACAGGCTGGGATGGCTACACCTTC.

The chain employs TRBV5-1 and TRBJ1-2; D gene uncertain. V was pared by 0 bases and J by 5 bases, with 5 bases between. This CDR3 comprises 12 residues. CDR1 is SGHRS and CDR2 is YFSETQ in the germline V gene. The chain's CDR3 is CASSLGHYGYTF. The CDR3 nucleotides are TGCGCCAGCAGCTTGGGTCATTATGGCTACACCTTC.

This chain uses TRBV5-1 with TRBJ2-5; TRBD2 agrees at 8 bases. The J call may be faulty, since TRBJ2-7 better matches the DNA end. Germline-derived CDR1 and CDR2 are SGHRS and YFSETQ. The CDR3 is 13 residues long. The CDR3 DNA is TGCGCCAGCAGCTTGACTAGCGGTATCGAGCAGTACTTC. Translated, it gives CASSLTSGIEQYF.

This chain connects TRBV13 to TRBJ2-2, with 11 bases identical to TRBD1. The CDR3 totals 18 residues. From germline, CDR1 is PRHDT and CDR2 FYEKMQ (reference sequence). Germline trimming cut 1 base from V and 0 bases from J; bases unmatched to any gene: 4. Written as DNA, the CDR3 is TGTGCCAGCAGCTTAGAGGACAGGGGGCAGGCGAACACCGGGGAGCTGTTTTTT. Its translation is CASSLEDRGQANTGELFF.

The chain employs TRBV5-1 and TRBJ1-1, with D perhaps matching TRBD1 (5 bases). This CDR3 contains 14 residues. Per germline, CDR1 SGHRS and CDR2 YFSETQ. V was trimmed by 2 bases and J by 3 bases, leaving 11 bases between them. The CDR3 loop reads CASSLRGGDTEAFF. The CDR3 nucleotides are TGCGCCAGCAGCTTAAGGGGAGGGGACACTGAAGCTTTCTTT.

The chain joins TRBV4-1 to TRBJ2-3; D call uncertain. This CDR3 contains 14 residues. From germline, CDR1 is MGHRA and CDR2 YSYEKL. The ends were cut back, 1 base at V and 7 bases at J, with 12 bases in the middle. CDR3 nucleotides: TGCGCCAGCAGCCAAGTCGCAGATCGAAATACGCAGTATTTT. This encodes CASSQVADRNTQYF.

The chain has TRBV4-1 and TRBJ1-2; D is unclear. This CDR3 comprises 17 residues. Germline lookup yields CDR1 MGHRA and CDR2 YSYEKL. V was clipped by 2 bases and J by 2 bases, with 18 bases between them. The CDR3 DNA reads as TGCGCCAGCAGCCAACCCCCGAGGCCTCCCTACAACTATGGCTACACCTTC. Translating it yields CASSQPPRPPYNYGYTF.

This chain links TRBV19 with TRBJ2-3; 8 positions agree with TRBD2. After removal of 6 bases from V and 7 bases from J, the junction contained 12 bases not matched to a gene. This CDR3 has 15 amino acids. Germline-derived CDR1 and CDR2 are LNHDA and SQIVND (reference sequence). The CDR3 region has the DNA TGTGCCAGTAGCCGGGGGGGGACGAATTCAAATACGCAGTATTTT. It encodes CASSRGGTNSNTQYF.

The chain links TRBV5-1 to TRBJ2-6, with TRBD1 as a possible D gene (6 bases). The CDR3 consists of 16 residues. The germline V and J ends were trimmed by 4 bases and 2 bases, with 13 bases remaining between them. The germline CDR1 and CDR2 sequences are SGHRS and YFSETQ. In DNA, the CDR3 is TGCGCCAGCAGCCTTAATGGGGGCACTGGGGCCAACGTCCTGACTTTC. The encoded protein is CASSLNGGTGANVLTF.